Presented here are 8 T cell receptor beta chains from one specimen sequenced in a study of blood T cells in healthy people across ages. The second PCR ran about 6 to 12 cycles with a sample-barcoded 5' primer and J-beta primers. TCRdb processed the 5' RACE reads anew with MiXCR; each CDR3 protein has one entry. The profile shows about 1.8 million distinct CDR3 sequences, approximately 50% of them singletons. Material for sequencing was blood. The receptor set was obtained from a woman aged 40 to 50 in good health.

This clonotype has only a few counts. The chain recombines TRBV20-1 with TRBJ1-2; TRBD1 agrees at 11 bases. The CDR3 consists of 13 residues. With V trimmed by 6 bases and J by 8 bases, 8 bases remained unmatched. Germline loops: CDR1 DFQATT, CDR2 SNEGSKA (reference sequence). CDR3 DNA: TGCAGTGCCATGGACAGGGGGCTTAAGGGCTACACCTTC. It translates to CSAMDRGLKGYTF.

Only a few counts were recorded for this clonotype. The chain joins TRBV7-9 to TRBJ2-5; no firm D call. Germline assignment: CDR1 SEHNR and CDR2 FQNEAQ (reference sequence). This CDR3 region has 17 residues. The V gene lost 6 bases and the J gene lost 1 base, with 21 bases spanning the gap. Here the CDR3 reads CASSQTNSNPRQETQYF. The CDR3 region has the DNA TGTGCCAGCAGTCAGACAAACTCGAATCCCCGCCAAGAGACCCAGTACTTC.

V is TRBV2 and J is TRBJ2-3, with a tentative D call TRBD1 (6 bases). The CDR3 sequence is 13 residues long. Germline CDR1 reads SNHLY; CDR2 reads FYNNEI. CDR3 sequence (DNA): TGTGCTATTAGAAAGGGGGTCACAGATACGCAGTATTTT. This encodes CAIRKGVTDTQYF.

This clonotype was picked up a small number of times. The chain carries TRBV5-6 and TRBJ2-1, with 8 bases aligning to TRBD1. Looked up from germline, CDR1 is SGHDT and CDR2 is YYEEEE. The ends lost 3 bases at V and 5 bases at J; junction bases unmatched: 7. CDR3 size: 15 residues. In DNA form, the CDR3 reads TGTGCCAGCAGCTCGTCGACAGGGGTAAACAATGAGCAGTTCTTC. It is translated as CASSSSTGVNNEQFF.

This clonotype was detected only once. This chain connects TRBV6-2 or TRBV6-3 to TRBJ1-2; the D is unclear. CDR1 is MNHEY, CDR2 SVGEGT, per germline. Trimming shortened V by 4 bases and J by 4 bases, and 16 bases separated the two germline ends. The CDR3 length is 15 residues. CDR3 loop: CASSSPRVGIYGYTF. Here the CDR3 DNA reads TGTGCCAGCAGTTCGCCAAGGGTCGGGATCTATGGCTACACCTTC.

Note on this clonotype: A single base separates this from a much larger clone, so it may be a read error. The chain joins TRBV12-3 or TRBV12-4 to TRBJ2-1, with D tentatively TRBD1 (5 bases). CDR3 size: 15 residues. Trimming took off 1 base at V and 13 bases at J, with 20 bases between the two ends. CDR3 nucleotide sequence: TGTGCCAGCAGTTTAGAGTTAGGGGTGGCGAACATTCAGTTCTTC. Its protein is CASSLELGVANIQFF.

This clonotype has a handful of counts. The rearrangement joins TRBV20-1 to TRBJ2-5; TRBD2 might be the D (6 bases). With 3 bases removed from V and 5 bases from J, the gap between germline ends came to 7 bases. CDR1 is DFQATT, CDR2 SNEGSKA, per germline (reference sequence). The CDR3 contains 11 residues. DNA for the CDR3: TGCAGTGCTAGGACTAGGGAGACCCAGTACTTC. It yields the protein CSARTRETQYF.

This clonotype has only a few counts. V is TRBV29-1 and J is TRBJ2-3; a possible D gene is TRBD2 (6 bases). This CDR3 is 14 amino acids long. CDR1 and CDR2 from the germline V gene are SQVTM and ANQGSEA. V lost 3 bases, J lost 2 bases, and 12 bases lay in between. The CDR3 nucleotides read TGCAGCGTTGAGCAGGCGGGGATCACAGATACGCAGTATTTT. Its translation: CSVEQAGITDTQYF.